The clone carrying this T cell receptor (beta chain) occurred a few times. One entry per CDR3 protein, called by TCRdb with MiXCR from the RT-PCR reads. The sample has around 250,000 distinct CDR3 sequences; 12% are singletons. The data were taken from a study of response to subunit inactivated influenza vaccine. Material: non-naive T cells sorted from PBMCs, obtained 14 days before vaccination. The clonotype was recovered from a man aged 45-65 years who received an inactivated influenza vaccine.

CDR3: CASSDESGVFINQPQHF. CDR3 DNA: TGTGCCAGCAGTGATGAAAGCGGGGTGTTTATCAATCAGCCCCAGCATTTT. This chain connects TRBV6-1 to TRBJ1-5, with no clear D. The CDR3 is made up of 17 amino acids. Germline V gene lookup returns CDR1 MNHNS and CDR2 SASEGT. Trimming shortened V by 3 bases and J by 3 bases, and 18 bases separated the two germline ends.